This entry lists 18 T cell receptor beta chains sequenced from one sample in a study of Graves' ophthalmopathy and Graves' hyperthyroidism (dated by TCRdb to the late 2010s). These reads were obtained on an Illumina HiSeq 2000. For repertoire sequencing, the TCR beta CDR3 regions were amplified from RNA transcripts. The first round was an RT-PCR using HTBI primers with the Qiagen OneStep RT-PCR kit, and this first round was followed by a second-round multiplex PCR, then size selection and purification. TCRdb handled the public reads itself, with Q25 trimming in fastp and clone calling in MiXCR, and kept productive beta chains. Identical CDR3 protein sequences are pooled into one entry, listed with their most common genes and DNA. This sample lists under 250,000 distinct CDR3 sequences; around 30% were detected once. The ten largest clonotypes hold around 9.8% of the sample. Sequencing was done on a sample of peripheral blood. Receptors were obtained from a man in his fifties or sixties with Graves' ophthalmopathy. Donor details come from another sample of the same person, matched by shared clones.

The chain is built from TRBV19 and TRBJ1-5, with D maybe TRBD1 (5 bases). The length of the CDR3 is 14 residues. The V and J ends lost 9 bases and 8 bases respectively, with 20 bases between them. In germline, CDR1 is LNHDA, CDR2 SQIVND (reference sequence). The DNA for the CDR3 is TGTGCCAGCCGTAAGGGGTCTCGCTGGGAGCCCCAGCATTTT. Protein: CASRKGSRWEPQHF.

At least ten counts were recorded for this clonotype. This rearrangement joins TRBV5-1 to TRBJ2-7, with TRBD1 as a possible D gene (5 bases). The CDR3 sequence is 16 residues long. V was cut by 4 bases and J by 2 bases, with 19 bases left in between. Germline CDR1 is SGHRS and CDR2 is YFSETQ. For the CDR3, the DNA is TGCGCCAGCAGCCCGGAGAGTATGGCCAGGGCCTACGAGCAGTACTTC. Its translation: CASSPESMARAYEQYF. Looking up the rest from reference TRBV5-1 and TRBJ2-7 gives the full variable domain: KAGVTQTPRYLIKTRGQQVTLSCSPISGHRSVSWYQQTPGQGLQFLFEYFSETQRNKGNFPGRFSGRQFSNSRSEMNVSTLELGDSALYLCASSPESMARAYEQYFGPGTRLTVT.

This clonotype was recorded many times. This sequence joins TRBV6-2 or TRBV6-3 and TRBJ2-2; the D is unclear. The CDR3 is 15 amino acids. V was pared by 0 bases and J by 4 bases, with 9 bases between. Germline CDR1 and CDR2: MNHEY and SVGEGT. The DNA of the CDR3 is TGTGCCAGCAGTTACTCAGGGTTGGGCACCGGGGAGCTGTTTTTT. This gives the protein CASSYSGLGTGELFF.

This clonotype was observed many times. The J gene is TRBJ2-7, the V gene TRBV6-5, with D perhaps matching TRBD1 or TRBD2 (5 bases each). CDR1 MNHEY and CDR2 SVGAGI come from the germline V gene. Between the trimmed V and J ends, which lost 2 bases and 6 bases, there was a span of 11 bases. This CDR3 contains 13 residues. The CDR3 DNA reads as TGTGCCAGCAGTTACGGCCGGGACCTCGAGCAGTACTTC. Amino acids: CASSYGRDLEQYF.

This clonotype was found once. This chain connects TRBV12-3 or TRBV12-4 to TRBJ1-5, with D possibly being TRBD1 (6 bases). Trimming stripped 5 bases from V and 5 bases from J, with 19 bases between. CDR3 length: 16 amino acids. CDR3 sequence: CASSPKTGRLDQPQHF. CDR3 in DNA: TGTGCCAGCAGTCCAAAGACAGGACGTTTAGATCAGCCCCAGCATTTT.

This clonotype has a count of ten or more. The chain combines TRBV6-1 with TRBJ2-7; 10 positions match TRBD1. V shed 6 bases and J 6 bases; nucleotides not matched to a gene: 5. The germline CDR1 and CDR2 sequences are MNHNS and SASEGT. The CDR3 runs to 13 residues. CDR3 sequence: CASSPDRGLEQYF. DNA for the CDR3: TGTGCCAGCAGCCCTGACAGGGGGCTCGAGCAGTACTTC.

This chain joins TRBV12-3 or TRBV12-4 and TRBJ1-2; D is uncertain. The germline V and J ends were trimmed by 3 bases and 1 base, with 9 bases remaining between them. CDR3 length equals 14 residues. The chain's CDR3 is CASSFLPGNYGYTF. The CDR3 DNA sequence: TGTGCCAGCAGTTTTCTGCCGGGTAACTATGGCTACACCTTC.

This clonotype was detected ten times or more. The J gene is TRBJ2-7, the V gene TRBV29-1; 16 positions agree with TRBD2. The CDR3 consists of 17 residues. CDR1 is SQVTM and CDR2 is ANQGSEA in the germline V gene. J was trimmed by 6 bases and V by 6 bases; bases with no gene match: 14. The CDR3 is CSVAGTSGRANLVEQYF. The CDR3 coding sequence is TGCAGCGTCGCCGGGACTAGCGGGAGGGCCAATTTGGTCGAGCAGTACTTC.

The chain employs TRBV19 and TRBJ1-3, with D possibly TRBD1 on 6 matching bases. The V end lost 4 bases, the J end lost 4 bases, and 17 bases lay between the germline ends. Germline assignment: CDR1 LNHDA and CDR2 SQIVND (reference sequence). The CDR3 totals 16 residues. CDR3 sequence (DNA): TGTGCCAGTAGTACATCCCAGGGGAACAGAGGAAACACCATATATTTT. This codes for CASSTSQGNRGNTIYF. Full variable domain (outside the CDR3, taken from reference TRBV19 and TRBJ1-3): DGGITQSPKYLFRKEGQNVTLSCEQNLNHDAMYWYRQDPGQGLRLIYYSQIVNDFQKGDIAEGYSVSREKKESFPLTVTSAQKNPTAFYLCASSTSQGNRGNTIYFGEGSWLTVV.

In this sample, this clonotype turned up many times. The V gene is TRBV7-3, the J gene TRBJ2-5; D remains unclear. Trimming cost V 2 bases and J 4 bases, with 8 bases left between them. Per the germline V gene, CDR1 is SGHTA and CDR2 is FQGTGA. This CDR3 is 13 amino acids long. The CDR3 nucleotides are TGTGCCAGCAGCTTAGGGGTCCTAGAGACCCAGTACTTC. As protein: CASSLGVLETQYF.

This clonotype was found a few times. The V and J genes are TRBV12-3 or TRBV12-4 and TRBJ1-1; D gene uncertain. The length of the CDR3 is 14 residues. Trimming shortened V by 5 bases and J by 1 base, and 11 bases separated the two germline ends. CDR3 sequence: CASSATFGNTEAFF. The CDR3, as DNA: TGTGCCAGCAGTGCCACCTTTGGGAACACTGAAGCTTTCTTT.

This clonotype was seen ten or more times. This chain uses TRBV24-1 with TRBJ2-6; possible D gene TRBD1, 6 bases. This CDR3 contains 16 residues. V shed 3 bases and J shed 0 bases, with 8 bases lying between them. Per the germline V gene, CDR1 is KGHDR and CDR2 is SFDVKD. The CDR3 DNA sequence: TGTGCCACCAGTGATGCCAGGGGCTCTGGGGCCAACGTCCTGACTTTC. Its protein is CATSDARGSGANVLTF.

This clonotype was observed a few times. The chain employs TRBV27 and TRBJ2-7; 7 bases align to TRBD2. V gave up 5 bases and J gave up 6 bases; unmatched junction bases: 7. The CDR3 runs to 13 residues. Germline CDR1 is MNHEY and CDR2 is SMNVEV (reference sequence). As DNA, the CDR3 is TGTGCCAGCAGTGGGGGGGTAGTGTCCGAGCAGTACTTC. It encodes CASSGGVVSEQYF.

This clonotype has a count of ten or more. The chain recombines TRBV9 with TRBJ2-2; 7 bases are shared with TRBD2. CDR1 SGDLS and CDR2 YYNGEE come from the germline V gene. This CDR3 comprises 16 residues. With V trimmed by 3 bases and J by 3 bases, 8 bases remained unmatched. The CDR3 DNA follows: TGTGCCAGCAGCGCCACGGGACTACCGGACACCGGGGAGCTGTTTTTT. This sequence encodes CASSATGLPDTGELFF. Using reference TRBV9 and TRBJ2-2 for the parts outside the CDR3, the full variable domain is DSGVTQTPKHLITATGQRVTLRCSPRSGDLSVYWYQQSLDQGLQFLIQYYNGEERAKGNILERFSAQQFPDLHSELNLSSLELGDSALYFCASSATGLPDTGELFFGEGSRLTVL.

This clonotype was seen many times. This chain connects TRBV12-3 or TRBV12-4 to TRBJ2-5, with 9 bases that match TRBD1. The CDR3 contains 15 residues. The V segment lost 6 bases and the J segment 2 bases; nucleotides outside the gene matches: 7. The CDR3 reads CASSLDRGKQETQYF. For the CDR3, the DNA is TGTGCCAGCAGCCTAGACAGGGGGAAGCAAGAGACCCAGTACTTC.

This clonotype occurred many times. The chain couples TRBV19 to TRBJ2-2; D is uncertain. V was clipped by 3 bases and J by 1 base, with 6 bases between them. This CDR3 is 14 amino acids long. The germline gives CDR1 LNHDA, CDR2 SQIVND (reference sequence). The CDR3 coding sequence is TGTGCCAGTAGTATCTGGCAGAACACCGGGGAGCTGTTTTTT. Translating gives CASSIWQNTGELFF.

This clonotype came up many times. This rearrangement joins TRBV6-2 or TRBV6-3 to TRBJ2-7; 7 bases line up with TRBD2. The CDR3 length is 14 residues. In germline, CDR1 is MNHEY, CDR2 SVGEGT. With V trimmed by 4 bases and J by 3 bases, 6 bases remained unmatched. The CDR3, as DNA: TGTGCCAGCAGTTCAGCGGGAACCATCTACGAGCAGTACTTC. Translation gives CASSSAGTIYEQYF.

The sample holds many counts of this clonotype. This chain connects TRBV29-1 to TRBJ2-7, with 8 bases fitting TRBD1. This CDR3 has 13 residues. From germline, CDR1 is SQVTM and CDR2 ANQGSEA. With 7 bases clipped from V and 0 bases from J, the junction kept 5 bases outside the gene matches. The CDR3 DNA is TGCAGCGGGAGGACAGGGAGCTCCTACGAGCAGTACTTC. Amino acids: CSGRTGSSYEQYF.